This T cell receptor beta chain is drawn from a study of blood T cells in healthy people across ages. About the study: In model experiments, template switching was able to capture about one barcoded beta molecule for every two T cells that were present.

A sample-barcoded 5' primer and a J-beta primer mix were used in a second PCR of roughly 7 to 11 cycles. TCRdb independently ran MiXCR on the 5' RACE reads; one entry per CDR3 protein. The sample holds 650,000 or so distinct CDR3 sequences, around 50% seen once. Trimming left V 2 bases short and J 2 bases short, with 16 bases between. From germline, CDR1 is SEHNR and CDR2 FQNEAQ (reference sequence). This CDR3 is 16 amino acids long. The chain links TRBV7-9 to TRBJ2-7; D uncertain. The material sequenced was blood. This TCR derives from a woman over 75 in good health. The CDR3 DNA reads TGTGCCAGCAGCTTATGGACCTCCGTGTATACCTACGAGCAGTACTTC. Amino acid sequence: CASSLWTSVYTYEQYF.